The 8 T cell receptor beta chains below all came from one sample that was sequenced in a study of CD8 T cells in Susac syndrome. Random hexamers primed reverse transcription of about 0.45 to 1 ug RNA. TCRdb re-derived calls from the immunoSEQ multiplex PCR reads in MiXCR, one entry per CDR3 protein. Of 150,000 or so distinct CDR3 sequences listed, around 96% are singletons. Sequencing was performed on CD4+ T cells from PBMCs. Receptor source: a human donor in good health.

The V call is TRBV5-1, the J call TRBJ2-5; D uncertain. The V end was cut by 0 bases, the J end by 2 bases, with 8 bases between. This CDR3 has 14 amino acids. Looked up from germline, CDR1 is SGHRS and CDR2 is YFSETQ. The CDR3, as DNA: TGCGCCAGCAGCTTGGCCCAGCCTCAAGAGACCCAGTACTTC. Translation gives CASSLAQPQETQYF.

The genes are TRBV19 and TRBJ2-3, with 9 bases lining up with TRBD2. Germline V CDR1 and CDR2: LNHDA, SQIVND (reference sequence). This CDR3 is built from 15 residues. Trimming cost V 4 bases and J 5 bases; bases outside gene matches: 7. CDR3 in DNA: TGTGCCAGTAGTACCAAGCGGGGGGCCGGAGATACGCAGTATTTT. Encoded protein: CASSTKRGAGDTQYF.

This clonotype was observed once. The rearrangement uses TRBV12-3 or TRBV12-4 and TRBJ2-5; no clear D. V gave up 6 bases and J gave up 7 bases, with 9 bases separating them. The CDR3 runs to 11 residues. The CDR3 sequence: CASSPSGTQYF. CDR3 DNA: TGTGCCAGCAGCCCCTCGGGGACCCAGTACTTC.

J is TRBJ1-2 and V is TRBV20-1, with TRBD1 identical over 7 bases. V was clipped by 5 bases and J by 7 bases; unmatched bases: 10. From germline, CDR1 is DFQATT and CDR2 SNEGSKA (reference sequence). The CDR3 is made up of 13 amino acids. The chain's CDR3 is CSAHEGAGRGYTF. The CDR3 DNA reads TGCAGTGCTCACGAGGGGGCAGGTCGTGGCTACACCTTC.

CDR3 protein: CASSSQGLDNSPLHF. CDR3 coding DNA: TGTGCCAGCAGCTCGCAGGGACTCGATAATTCACCCCTCCACTTT. The chain employs TRBV7-9 and TRBJ1-6, with D possibly being TRBD1 (5 bases). Germline-derived CDR1 and CDR2 are SEHNR and FQNEAQ (reference sequence). V was clipped by 4 bases and J by 5 bases, with 12 bases between them. This CDR3 is 15 amino acids long.

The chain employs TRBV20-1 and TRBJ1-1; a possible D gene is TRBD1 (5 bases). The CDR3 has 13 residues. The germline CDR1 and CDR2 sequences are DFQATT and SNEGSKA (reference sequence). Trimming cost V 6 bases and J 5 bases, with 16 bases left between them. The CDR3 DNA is TGCAGTGCGGATCAGGGATTGGGAACTGAAGCTTTCTTT. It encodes CSADQGLGTEAFF.

CDR3 DNA: TGTGCCAGCAGCCCGGGAGTCTATCTGTCCGGCACAGATACGCAGTATTTT. Translating it yields CASSPGVYLSGTDTQYF. The chain is built from TRBV3-1 and TRBJ2-3; weak D call: TRBD2 (6 bases). V lost 4 bases, J lost 1 base, and 18 bases lay in between. This CDR3 is 17 amino acids long. CDR1 is LGHDT, CDR2 YNNKEL, per germline (reference sequence).

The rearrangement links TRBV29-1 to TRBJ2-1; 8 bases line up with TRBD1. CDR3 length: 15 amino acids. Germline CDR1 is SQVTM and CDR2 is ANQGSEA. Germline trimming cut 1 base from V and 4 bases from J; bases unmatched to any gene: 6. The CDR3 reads CSVEGGQGQYNEQFF. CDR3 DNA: TGCAGCGTTGAAGGAGGACAGGGACAATACAATGAGCAGTTCTTC.